These 27 T cell receptor beta chains originate from one sample sequenced in a study of identical twins. TCRdb itself ran the 5' RACE reads through MiXCR, one entry per CDR3 protein. The sample holds hundreds of thousands of distinct CDR3 sequences; about a fifth are singletons and the top ten take 0.45% to 0.5%. A further study also used this sample, focusing on yellow fever vaccine responses in identical twins.

Sequenced: CD4+ T cells sorted from blood. Every receptor here comes from a woman aged 18 to 35 in good health.

The chain recombines TRBV2 with TRBJ2-7; unclear D gene. This CDR3 spans 14 amino acids. The germline V gene has CDR1 SNHLY and CDR2 FYNNEI. Trimming took 3 bases from V and 4 from J, leaving 13 bases between them. CDR3 region: CASSEADITYEQYV. The CDR3 DNA follows: TGTGCCAGCAGTGAGGCTGACATCACATACGAGCAGTACGTC.

This clonotype came up a few times. The chain combines TRBV12-3 or TRBV12-4 with TRBJ2-1, with TRBD2 identical over 13 bases. V shed 0 bases, J shed 10 bases, and the junction held 3 bases outside the gene matches. The CDR3 contains 15 residues. The CDR3 coding sequence is TGTGCCAGCAGTTTAGCGACTAGCGGGAGGAGCGAGCAGTTCTTC. This translates into CASSLATSGRSEQFF.

The genes are TRBV7-2 and TRBJ2-1; D gene ambiguous. Per germline, CDR1 SGHTA and CDR2 FQGNSA. V gave up 3 bases and J gave up 5 bases, with 14 bases separating them. The CDR3 consists of 15 residues. The CDR3 nucleotides are TGTGCCAGCAGCTTGACGAAATGGAACCACAATGAGCAGTTCTTC. Its protein product is CASSLTKWNHNEQFF.

This clonotype has a handful of counts. This chain joins TRBV20-1 and TRBJ1-5; TRBD1 might be the D (6 bases). V was shortened by 3 bases and J by 11 bases, with 11 bases between the two germline ends. The CDR3 consists of 11 residues. Germline values: CDR1 DFQATT, CDR2 SNEGSKA (reference sequence). CDR3 nucleotides: TGCAGTGCTAGGGGGGAGGGGGCCCAGCATTTT. Protein sequence: CSARGEGAQHF.

This chain joins TRBV20-1 and TRBJ2-3, with 9 bases identical to TRBD2. The CDR3 runs to 15 residues. The germline V gene encodes CDR1 DFQATT and CDR2 SNEGSKA (reference sequence). V lost 5 bases to trimming and J lost 5 bases; unmatched junction nucleotides: 11. The CDR3 coding sequence is TGCAGTGCTTGTACTAGCGGGTTTGCGGGAGATACGCAGTATTTT. Protein: CSACTSGFAGDTQYF.

The chain has TRBV9 and TRBJ1-1; the D gene is possibly TRBD1 (5 bases). The CDR3 is made up of 15 amino acids. Between the trimmed V and J ends, which lost 0 bases and 7 bases, there was a span of 16 bases. Germline V CDR1 and CDR2: SGDLS, YYNGEE. CDR3 sequence reads: CASSVDGTGNGEAFF. For the CDR3, the DNA is TGTGCCAGCAGCGTAGACGGGACGGGGAACGGTGAAGCTTTCTTT.

V is TRBV19 and J is TRBJ2-5, with a weak D call TRBD1 (5 bases). Trimming cost V 7 bases and J 4 bases, with 16 bases left between them. This CDR3 has 14 residues. CDR1 is LNHDA and CDR2 is SQIVND in the germline V gene (reference sequence). Here the CDR3 reads CASIRGSGLETQYF. CDR3 coding DNA: TGTGCCAGTATAAGGGGATCAGGGCTAGAGACCCAGTACTTC.

The chain recombines TRBV19 with TRBJ1-1, with no clear D. Germline CDR1 is LNHDA and CDR2 is SQIVND (reference sequence). The ends were cut back, 3 bases at V and 5 bases at J, with 22 bases in the middle. There are 17 residues in the CDR3. CDR3 nucleotide sequence: TGTGCCAGTAGTATTGTAGTGGGGTTTTCGAAAGGAACTGAAGCTTTCTTT. It yields the protein CASSIVVGFSKGTEAFF.

The rearrangement joins TRBV10-3 to TRBJ2-1; D ambiguous. The length of the CDR3 is 15 residues. CDR1 ENHRY and CDR2 SYGVKD come from the germline V gene. The V and J ends lost 6 bases and 0 bases respectively, with 12 bases between them. CDR3 loop: CAISPDLRSYNEQFF. The CDR3 DNA sequence: TGTGCCATCAGCCCGGACCTTCGCTCCTACAATGAGCAGTTCTTC.

This rearrangement joins TRBV29-1 to TRBJ2-7, with 10 nucleotides matching TRBD2. The V gene end was trimmed by 1 base and the J gene end by 5 bases; junction bases not matched to a gene: 8. The CDR3 has 15 amino acids. Germline V lookup: CDR1 SQVTM, CDR2 ANQGSEA. The CDR3 DNA follows: TGCAGCGTTGAAGTGCTAGCGGGAGTATATCACGAGCAGTACTTC. Protein: CSVEVLAGVYHEQYF.

V is TRBV12-3 or TRBV12-4 and J is TRBJ2-1; 10 nucleotides line up with TRBD2. The CDR3 loop spans 14 amino acids. V trimming: 7 bases; J trimming: 4 bases; junction bases outside the gene matches: 4. CDR3 protein: CASNSGGTYNEQFF. The CDR3 nucleotides are TGTGCCAGCAATAGCGGGGGGACTTACAATGAGCAGTTCTTC.

This clonotype was seen only a few times. The CDR3 DNA reads as TGTGCCAGCAATTTCCAGGGAGTCACCTACGAGCAGTACTTC. Translation: CASNFQGVTYEQYF. The chain joins TRBV28 to TRBJ2-7; D may be TRBD1 or TRBD2 (5 bases each). This CDR3 spans 14 amino acids. Trimming pared 7 bases from V and 2 bases from J, leaving 15 bases between. The germline gives CDR1 MDHEN, CDR2 SYDVKM.

This clonotype came up a few times. The rearrangement uses TRBV3-1 and TRBJ1-1, with D maybe TRBD1 (5 bases). This CDR3 contains 15 residues. V shed 5 bases and J shed 1 base, with 14 bases lying between them. The V gene's germline CDR1 is LGHDT and CDR2 YNNKEL (reference sequence). The CDR3 region is CASSDRGMENTEAFF. The DNA for the CDR3 is TGTGCCAGCAGCGATAGGGGAATGGAGAACACTGAAGCTTTCTTT.

This chain uses TRBV6-1 with TRBJ1-1, with no clear D. CDR3 length equals 11 residues. Germline CDR1 MNHNS, CDR2 SASEGT. V was cut by 8 bases and J by 7 bases, with 11 bases left in between. The CDR3 sequence: CASGRESEAFF. The CDR3 DNA reads as TGTGCCAGCGGCCGCGAAAGTGAAGCTTTCTTT.

This clonotype showed up just a few times. The V call is TRBV10-3, the J call TRBJ2-3; D unresolved. The CDR3 is made up of 14 amino acids. The germline V gene has CDR1 ENHRY and CDR2 SYGVKD. V was pared by 4 bases and J by 2 bases, with 10 bases between. The CDR3 DNA sequence: TGTGCCATCAGTGCGGTCAGCGACACAGATACGCAGTATTTT. Residues: CAISAVSDTDTQYF.

V usage is TRBV28 and J usage is TRBJ2-2; weak D call: TRBD2 (6 bases). The germline CDR1 and CDR2 sequences are MDHEN and SYDVKM. Trimming took off 7 bases at V and 0 bases at J, with 12 bases between the two ends. The CDR3 runs 15 residues. The CDR3 protein is CASISAGTNTGELFF. For the CDR3, the DNA is TGTGCCAGCATAAGCGCGGGAACGAACACCGGGGAGCTGTTTTTT. Based on the CDR3 plus reference TRBV28 and TRBJ2-2, the full variable domain is DVKVTQSSRYLVKRTGEKVFLECVQDMDHENMFWYRQDPGLGLRLIYFSYDVKMKEKGDIPEGYSVSREKKERFSLILESASTNQTSMYLCASISAGTNTGELFFGEGSRLTVL.

The chain couples TRBV7-9 to TRBJ2-1; the match to TRBD2 covers 13 bases. The CDR3 contains 16 residues. Germline-derived CDR1 and CDR2 are SEHNR and FQNEAQ (reference sequence). V was clipped by 4 bases and J by 4 bases; unmatched bases: 4. The CDR3: CASSYRTSGGYNEQFF. In nucleotides, the CDR3 is TGTGCCAGCAGCTATCGGACTAGCGGGGGATACAATGAGCAGTTCTTC.

The chain links TRBV5-5 to TRBJ1-2; D perhaps matches TRBD1 (5 bases). This CDR3 is 14 amino acids long. Germline CDR1 and CDR2: SGHKS and YYEKEE (reference sequence). Trimming pared 0 bases from V and 11 bases from J, leaving 17 bases between. The CDR3 sequence: CASSLEVWDEVYTF. DNA for the CDR3: TGTGCCAGCAGCTTGGAAGTGTGGGACGAAGTTTACACCTTC.

The V and J genes are TRBV10-3 and TRBJ2-1; a possible D gene is TRBD1 (6 bases). The germline gives CDR1 ENHRY, CDR2 SYGVKD. V lost 4 bases and J 6 bases, leaving 10 bases between the germline ends. This CDR3 region has 13 residues. The CDR3 sequence is CAISGTEPNEQFF. DNA of the CDR3: TGTGCCATCAGTGGGACAGAACCCAATGAGCAGTTCTTC.

The V call is TRBV3-1, the J call TRBJ1-6; D gene ambiguous. The V and J ends lost 3 bases and 9 bases respectively, with 12 bases between them. From germline, CDR1 is LGHDT and CDR2 YNNKEL (reference sequence). The CDR3 spans 14 residues. This CDR3 is CASSQTSTGSPLHF. For the CDR3, the DNA is TGTGCCAGCAGCCAGACCTCAACGGGTTCACCCCTCCACTTT.

The CDR3 DNA sequence: TGTGCCAGCACCCAAGGAGGGGGCGGACAGACCCAGTACTTC. This codes for CASTQGGGGQTQYF. The chain is built from TRBV2 and TRBJ2-5, with D perhaps matching TRBD1 (7 bases). V lost 7 bases and J 6 bases, leaving 18 bases between the germline ends. CDR3 size: 14 residues. CDR1 is SNHLY and CDR2 is FYNNEI in the germline V gene.

This clonotype was seen only a few times. The chain links TRBV7-8 to TRBJ2-5; 8 positions match TRBD1. The junction had 5 bases not matched to a gene; V was cut back by 3 bases and J by 5 bases. This CDR3 is built from 14 residues. CDR1 and CDR2 (germline): SGHVS, FQNEAQ. CDR3 DNA sequence: TGTGCCAGCAGCTTGGACAGGGTATGGGAGACCCAGTACTTC. This codes for CASSLDRVWETQYF. Together with reference TRBV7-8 and TRBJ2-5, the CDR3 gives the full variable domain: GAGVSQSPRYKVAKRGQDVALRCDPISGHVSLFWYQQALGQGPEFLTYFQNEAQLDKSGLPSDRFFAERPEGSVSTLKIQRTQQEDSAVYLCASSLDRVWETQYFGPGTRLLVL.

The chain employs TRBV20-1 and TRBJ2-3, with 7 bases that match TRBD2. Trimming cost V 6 bases and J 4 bases; bases outside gene matches: 10. This CDR3 spans 14 amino acids. Germline V gene sequence: CDR1 DFQATT, CDR2 SNEGSKA (reference sequence). Here the CDR3 reads CSASGTQTPDTQYF. The CDR3 bases are TGCAGTGCAAGCGGGACTCAGACACCAGATACGCAGTATTTT.

This sequence joins TRBV18 and TRBJ2-7, with TRBD1 matching over 9 bases. There are 11 residues in the CDR3. Trimming at V came to 8 bases and at J to 5 bases, leaving 1 base not matched to a gene. The germline CDR1 and CDR2 sequences are KGHSH and LQKENI. This CDR3 reads CASRDRDEQYV. The CDR3 DNA reads as TGTGCCAGCCGGGACAGGGACGAGCAGTACGTC.

This clonotype was detected a few times. The gene calls are TRBV21-1 and TRBJ2-7; the table's TRBD1 call for D was not verified on the DNA. TRBV21-1 is tagged as a pseudogene. The CDR3 totals 16 residues. This CDR3 is CASSKGRDRGPYEQYF. Here the CDR3 DNA reads TGTGCCAGCAGCAAAGGACGGGACAGGGGCCCATACGAGCAGTACTTC.

This clonotype was counted between two and nine times. The genes are TRBV5-6 and TRBJ2-3; D could derive from TRBD1 or TRBD2 (6 bases each). Trimming removed 5 bases at V and 12 bases at J, with 19 bases between. This CDR3 region has 13 residues. Per germline, CDR1 SGHDT and CDR2 YYEEEE. Written as DNA, the CDR3 is TGTGCCAGCAGGGGCCTTACGGGGGACAAACAGTATTTT. Translated, it gives CASRGLTGDKQYF.

The V and J genes are TRBV9 and TRBJ2-7; 10 positions match TRBD2. CDR1 is SGDLS and CDR2 is YYNGEE in the germline V gene. V trimming: 0 bases; J trimming: 3 bases; junction bases outside the gene matches: 3. The CDR3 totals 15 residues. The CDR3 DNA is TGTGCCAGCAGCGTAGGGTCTAGCGGGAGCTACGAGCAGTACTTC. The encoded protein is CASSVGSSGSYEQYF.